These T cell receptor beta chains were read from a single sample in a study of regulatory T cells in long-lasting Graves disease. Each CDR3 protein gets one entry after TCRdb re-called the multiplex PCR reads with MiXCR. Of 350,000 to 450,000 distinct CDR3 sequences in the sample, around 14% were seen once. The same data also went into a second study, on T cells in Graves' hyperthyroidism and ophthalmopathy.

Sample: peripheral blood mononuclear cells (PBMCs), taken at new diagnosis, from a patient treated with antithyroid drugs. Source of these receptors: a woman in her thirties with Graves disease. The conserved cysteine and the conserved F or W are not part of the CDR3 here. Each record gives: V gene, J gene, CDR3 protein.

TRBV12-3/TRBV12-4	TRBJ2-3	ASSWRAGAGDTQY
TRBV28	TRBJ2-7	ASSFLTASYEQY
TRBV4-1	TRBJ2-1	ASSLVAESSYNEQF
TRBV4-1	TRBJ2-5	ASSRVGQGETQY
TRBV15	TRBJ2-2	ATSRRPGTGGTGELF
TRBV12-3/TRBV12-4	TRBJ2-1	ASSLGRGAVNEQF
TRBV30	TRBJ2-6	AWTDSGANVLT
TRBV15	TRBJ2-1	TTGAPYNEQF
TRBV6-1	TRBJ2-7	ASRPSGSVSYEQY
TRBV20-1	TRBJ2-3	SASPPTRSGRWDTQY
TRBV7-2	TRBJ1-4	ASSSTVFNEKLF
TRBV6-1	TRBJ1-1	ASSPGPSIMPEAF
TRBV7-3	TRBJ1-1	ASSPRGQGHTEAF
TRBV20-1	TRBJ1-5	SARSGHQPQH
TRBV5-6	TRBJ2-1	ASSPASGSSYNEQF
TRBV7-8	TRBJ1-3	ASSSGRGIPGNTIY
TRBV19	TRBJ2-7	ASSPAGTVYEQY
TRBV7-2	TRBJ2-5	ASSSTSGRGKTQY
TRBV10-3	TRBJ1-2	AISRDRDDYGYT
TRBV28	TRBJ1-2	ASATGLYGYT
TRBV6-1	TRBJ2-3	ASSEAGTTDTQY
TRBV9	TRBJ1-1	ASSASDSEAF
TRBV5-6	TRBJ1-2	ASSPGRDLSYT
TRBV24-1	TRBJ2-6	ATSERETSGANVLT
TRBV28	TRBJ2-2	ASSNKVSGLANTGELF
TRBV5-1	TRBJ1-1	ASSLDGAPTEAF
TRBV2	TRBJ2-3	ASSEERASGVDTQY
TRBV18	TRBJ1-3	ASSPREASGGNTIY
TRBV19	TRBJ2-6	ASRLAGRVGSGANVLT
TRBV5-5	TRBJ2-5	ASRGGLAGHRETQY
TRBV30	TRBJ2-2	AWSVLAVSTGELF
TRBV5-1	TRBJ2-7	ASRSGSSQVEQY
TRBV30	TRBJ2-3	AWSGGILTDTQY
TRBV7-3	TRBJ2-2	ASSDVLDTVTGELF
TRBV27	TRBJ1-4	ASRGFGPNEKLF
TRBV19	TRBJ1-2	ATHPPTANYGYT
TRBV27	TRBJ2-7	ASTPGGSAREQY
TRBV6-1	TRBJ2-7	ASIKQGTYEQY
TRBV5-1	TRBJ1-1	ASSSQGDMNTEAF
TRBV19	TRBJ1-2	ASSPTVSNYGYT
TRBV29-1	TRBJ2-1	SVGSWQAYNEQF
TRBV29-1	TRBJ2-1	SVGGTVSYNEQF
TRBV2	TRBJ2-1	ASSERRGLGWDEQF
TRBV30	TRBJ2-1	ACSPPGLANEQF
TRBV20-1	TRBJ2-1	SAREPATSSYNEQF
TRBV12-3/TRBV12-4	TRBJ2-2	ASSSFTIGELF
TRBV24-1	TRBJ2-6	ATSGATGPGANVLT
TRBV20-1	TRBJ1-1	SASGGPSWNTEAF
TRBV2	TRBJ2-2	ASSDLVGEAGELF
TRBV12-3/TRBV12-4	TRBJ2-7	ASSFARVGYEQY
TRBV11-3	TRBJ2-3	ASSLERKSDTQY
TRBV28	TRBJ2-7	ASSEGGRYEQY
TRBV6-2/TRBV6-3	TRBJ2-6	ASRPDGPRANVLT